Below, 29 T cell receptor beta chains from the same sample are listed, as sequenced in a study of radiation and T cells in renal cell carcinoma. TCRdb keeps only in-frame clones here, not all; method: immunoSEQ multiplex PCR. The sample records around 78,000 clones, roughly nine tenths being singletons. The time point: blood 4 weeks post-SBRT, at nephrectomy. As to treatment: 15 Gy SBRT to primary tumor, nephrectomy 4 weeks later. The specimen was blood, collected from a patient whose treatment included radiotherapy and nephrectomy. Receptors originate from a woman aged 70-85 years with renal cell carcinoma.

The chain has TRBV2 and TRBJ1-4; no definite D call. The CDR3 consists of 12 residues. V was pared by 2 bases and J by 8 bases, with 6 bases between. Per germline, CDR1 SNHLY and CDR2 FYNNEI. The CDR3 DNA reads TGTGCCAGCAGTGAAATTTGGGAAAAACTGTTTTTT. Translation gives CASSEIWEKLFF. The complete variable domain, with remaining parts taken from reference TRBV2 and TRBJ1-4, reads EPEVTQTPSHQVTQMGQEVILRCVPISNHLYFYWYRQILGQKVEFLVSFYNNEISEKSEIFDDQFSVERPDGSNFTLKIRSTKLEDSAMYFCASSEIWEKLFFGSGTQLSVL.

The chain uses TRBV18 and TRBJ1-6; D is uncertain. Germline CDR1 and CDR2: KGHSH and LQKENI. The CDR3 runs to 17 residues. Trimming pared 1 base from V and 0 bases from J, leaving 10 bases between. In DNA form, the CDR3 reads TGTGCCAGCTCACCACTGCCCACTAGCTCCTATAATTCACCCCTCCACTTT. Protein sequence: CASSPLPTSSYNSPLHF.

This rearrangement joins TRBV6-5 to TRBJ2-7, with D perhaps matching TRBD1 or TRBD2 (5 bases each). This CDR3 contains 11 residues. Trimming removed 7 bases from V and 6 bases from J, with 10 bases in between. Germline CDR1 MNHEY, CDR2 SVGAGI. CDR3 amino acids: CASTGAGEQYF. The CDR3 DNA reads TGTGCCAGCACCGGGGCAGGCGAGCAGTACTTC.

This chain links TRBV7-9 with TRBJ2-1; 9 positions agree with TRBD1. With V trimmed by 4 bases and J by 3 bases, 1 base remained unmatched. Per germline, CDR1 SEHNR and CDR2 FQNEAQ (reference sequence). This CDR3 has 14 amino acids. DNA for the CDR3: TGTGCCAGCAGCTCGGGACAGGGCTACAATGAGCAGTTCTTC. This translates into CASSSGQGYNEQFF.

The CDR3 nucleotides are TGTGCCAGCATGCACAGGGTTAGGGACGAGCAGTACTTC. Translating it yields CASMHRVRDEQYF. The chain uses TRBV6-5 and TRBJ2-7, with D maybe TRBD1 (6 bases). The CDR3 is 13 amino acids. Germline V gene lookup returns CDR1 MNHEY and CDR2 SVGAGI. V was pared by 7 bases and J by 5 bases, with 15 bases between.

The chain links TRBV6-1 to TRBJ2-6; D call uncertain. The CDR3 length is 14 residues. Germline V CDR1 and CDR2: MNHNS, SASEGT. The ends were cut back, 5 bases at V and 0 bases at J, with 5 bases in the middle. CDR3: CASSLDSGANVLTF. The CDR3 DNA is TGTGCCAGCAGTCTTGACTCTGGGGCCAACGTCCTGACTTTC.

This sequence joins TRBV5-4 and TRBJ2-5; 7 nucleotides agree with TRBD2. J was trimmed by 0 bases and V by 4 bases; bases with no gene match: 9. The CDR3 consists of 16 residues. Germline V gives CDR1 SGHNT, CDR2 YYREEE (reference sequence). Here the CDR3 reads CASSPSGLADQETQYF. As DNA, the CDR3 is TGTGCCAGCAGCCCCTCTGGGCTAGCGGACCAAGAGACCCAGTACTTC. Combining the CDR3 with reference TRBV5-4 and TRBJ2-5 gives the whole variable domain ETGVTQSPTHLIKTRGQQVTLRCSSQSGHNTVSWYQQALGQGPQFIFQYYREEENGRGNFPPRFSGLQFPNYSSELNVNALELDDSALYLCASSPSGLADQETQYFGPGTRLLVL.

This clone was found a few times. The chain links TRBV29-1 to TRBJ1-1; no reliable D call. This CDR3 has 17 amino acids. CDR1 SQVTM and CDR2 ANQGSEA come from the germline V gene. V was shortened by 6 bases and J by 0 bases, with 23 bases between the two germline ends. In DNA form, the CDR3 reads TGCAGCGTGGGTACCGGGCCTGGGGAAGCCATGAACACTGAAGCTTTCTTT. It encodes CSVGTGPGEAMNTEAFF.

The J gene is TRBJ1-1, the V gene TRBV11-2; TRBD1 might be the D (6 bases). V lost 1 base, J lost 10 bases, and 13 bases lay in between. The CDR3 runs to 13 residues. The V gene's germline CDR1 is SGHAT and CDR2 FQNNGV. CDR3 sequence: CASSLGDTLRAFF. As DNA, the CDR3 is TGTGCCAGCAGCTTAGGGGACACCCTTAGAGCTTTCTTT.

The J gene is TRBJ2-5, the V gene TRBV18, with TRBD1 identical over 8 bases. The CDR3 is made up of 15 amino acids. V lost 1 base, J lost 4 bases, and 5 bases stayed unmatched. Looked up from germline, CDR1 is KGHSH and CDR2 is LQKENI. CDR3 protein: CASSPLDRGGETQYF. The CDR3 nucleotides are TGTGCCAGCTCACCACTAGACAGGGGAGGAGAGACCCAGTACTTC.

This clone is a singleton in its sample. The chain joins TRBV19 to TRBJ1-4; D is possibly TRBD1 (6 bases). There are 18 residues in the CDR3. CDR1 is LNHDA and CDR2 is SQIVND in the germline V gene (reference sequence). V was pared by 6 bases and J by 2 bases, with 22 bases between. The CDR3, as DNA: TGTGCCAGTAGGAGTGTGCGGGGGGGGCAAGCGACTAATGAAAAACTGTTTTTT. Residues: CASRSVRGGQATNEKLFF.

The V call is TRBV7-8, the J call TRBJ2-2; D gene ambiguous. From germline, CDR1 is SGHVS and CDR2 FQNEAQ. CDR3 size: 15 residues. Between the trimmed V and J ends, which lost 5 bases and 2 bases, there was a span of 12 bases. As DNA, the CDR3 is TGTGCCAGCAGCACCCTTGGGATAAACACCGGGGAGCTGTTTTTT. The encoded protein is CASSTLGINTGELFF.

The V and J genes are TRBV18 and TRBJ1-2; D is undetermined. The CDR3 covers 15 residues. Germline V gene sequence: CDR1 KGHSH, CDR2 LQKENI. V lost 6 bases to trimming and J lost 5 bases, with 19 bases between them. Here the CDR3 reads CASSPLRVLEYGYTF. The DNA of the CDR3 is TGTGCCAGCTCCCCTCTTAGGGTCTTAGAATATGGCTACACCTTC.

This rearrangement joins TRBV19 to TRBJ2-1; 10 bases align to TRBD2. CDR1 LNHDA and CDR2 SQIVND come from the germline V gene (reference sequence). With V trimmed by 6 bases and J by 1 base, 6 bases remained unmatched. The CDR3 sequence is 16 residues long. The CDR3 loop is CASRPVAGGSYNEQFF. CDR3 bases: TGTGCCAGTAGACCAGTAGCGGGGGGATCCTACAATGAGCAGTTCTTC. Combining the CDR3 with reference TRBV19 and TRBJ2-1 gives the whole variable domain DGGITQSPKYLFRKEGQNVTLSCEQNLNHDAMYWYRQDPGQGLRLIYYSQIVNDFQKGDIAEGYSVSREKKESFPLTVTSAQKNPTAFYLCASRPVAGGSYNEQFFGPGTRLTVL.

This chain links TRBV9 with TRBJ2-2; the D gene is possibly TRBD1 (5 bases). V dropped 4 bases and J dropped 3 bases, with 13 bases sitting between them. CDR1 and CDR2 (germline): SGDLS, YYNGEE. The CDR3 runs to 15 residues. CDR3 region: CASSYSGWDTGELFF. CDR3 sequence (DNA): TGTGCCAGCAGCTACTCAGGGTGGGACACCGGGGAGCTGTTTTTT.

The chain joins TRBV15 to TRBJ2-7; 11 nucleotides match TRBD1. The V segment lost 7 bases and the J segment 7 bases; nucleotides outside the gene matches: 9. The CDR3 runs to 14 residues. Germline loops: CDR1 LNHNV, CDR2 YYDKDF (reference sequence). As DNA, the CDR3 is TGTGCCACCAATCCGGGACAGGGGGTTTGGGAGCAGTACTTC. It codes for CATNPGQGVWEQYF. Using reference TRBV15 and TRBJ2-7 for the parts outside the CDR3, the full variable domain is DAMVIQNPRYQVTQFGKPVTLSCSQTLNHNVMYWYQQKSSQAPKLLFHYYDKDFNNEADTPDNFQSRRPNTSFCFLDIRSPGLGDTAMYLCATNPGQGVWEQYFGPGTRLTVT.

The J gene is TRBJ1-1, the V gene TRBV18, with D tentatively TRBD1 (5 bases). The length of the CDR3 is 15 residues. From germline, CDR1 is KGHSH and CDR2 LQKENI. V lost 3 bases to trimming and J lost 6 bases, with 17 bases between them. CDR3: CASSPAGGEGAEAFF. The DNA of the CDR3 is TGTGCCAGCTCACCCGCTGGGGGGGAAGGGGCTGAAGCTTTCTTT.

This chain uses TRBV9 with TRBJ2-7; 7 bases align to TRBD1. CDR1 SGDLS and CDR2 YYNGEE come from the germline V gene. This CDR3 region has 15 residues. V lost 0 bases to trimming and J lost 2 bases; unmatched junction nucleotides: 5. CDR3 coding DNA: TGTGCCAGCAGCGTAGATTTAGGGGGCCCCTACGAGCAGTACTTC. Encoded protein: CASSVDLGGPYEQYF.

The chain is built from TRBV7-2 and TRBJ1-2; 7 bases align to TRBD1. Germline-derived CDR1 and CDR2 are SGHTA and FQGNSA. The CDR3 covers 15 residues. The ends lost 5 bases at V and 8 bases at J; junction bases unmatched: 14. CDR3 sequence reads: CASSPGIGGVRGYTF. CDR3 sequence (DNA): TGTGCCAGCAGCCCAGGAATAGGGGGCGTAAGGGGCTACACCTTC.

The rearrangement joins TRBV5-1 to TRBJ2-7; D is ambiguous. This CDR3 has 13 amino acids. V gave up 2 bases and J gave up 3 bases, with 9 bases separating them. Germline lookup yields CDR1 SGHRS and CDR2 YFSETQ. This chain's CDR3 is CASSFGDFYEQYF. CDR3 DNA: TGCGCCAGCAGCTTTGGGGATTTCTACGAGCAGTACTTC.

The rearrangement links TRBV6-5 to TRBJ1-1; TRBD1 might be the D (5 bases). Deletions cut 3 bases from V and 6 bases from J, with 11 bases between. Germline V gene lookup returns CDR1 MNHEY and CDR2 SVGAGI. The CDR3 runs 13 residues. The CDR3 DNA is TGTGCCAGCAGTTATCGAGGGGCGGCTGAAGCTTTCTTT. Translation gives CASSYRGAAEAFF.

This chain links TRBV5-1 with TRBJ1-2; the D gene is possibly TRBD1 (5 bases). Germline values: CDR1 SGHRS, CDR2 YFSETQ. This CDR3 contains 14 residues. Trimming pared 4 bases from V and 4 bases from J, leaving 14 bases between. CDR3 DNA: TGCGCCAGCAGCACGACAGTTACCTCCTATGGCTACACCTTC. It is translated as CASSTTVTSYGYTF. Full variable domain (outside the CDR3, taken from reference TRBV5-1 and TRBJ1-2): KAGVTQTPRYLIKTRGQQVTLSCSPISGHRSVSWYQQTPGQGLQFLFEYFSETQRNKGNFPGRFSGRQFSNSRSEMNVSTLELGDSALYLCASSTTVTSYGYTFGSGTRLTVV.

This CDR3 is CSVDGWEKDYGYTF. As DNA, the CDR3 is TGCAGCGTTGATGGATGGGAGAAGGACTATGGCTACACCTTC. The chain is built from TRBV29-1 and TRBJ1-2; D is undetermined. CDR3 size: 14 residues. The germline V and J ends were trimmed by 3 bases and 3 bases, with 14 bases remaining between them. The germline V gene has CDR1 SQVTM and CDR2 ANQGSEA.

The genes are TRBV28 and TRBJ1-1; D is ambiguous. From germline, CDR1 is MDHEN and CDR2 SYDVKM. V was pared by 2 bases and J by 6 bases, with 22 bases between. CDR3 size: 17 residues. The CDR3 loop is CASSLKLGIISGAEAFF. As DNA, the CDR3 is TGTGCCAGCAGTTTAAAGTTAGGCATTATCTCGGGCGCTGAAGCTTTCTTT.

The chain uses TRBV15 and TRBJ2-1, with TRBD1 matching 8 bases. Unmatched junction bases numbered 5, after V lost 1 base and J lost 3 bases. The CDR3 totals 16 residues. CDR1 is LNHNV and CDR2 is YYDKDF in the germline V gene (reference sequence). The CDR3, as DNA: TGTGCCACCAGCAGAGGGGGGACAGGTGGCTACAATGAGCAGTTCTTC. Residues: CATSRGGTGGYNEQFF.

The V and J genes are TRBV6-1 and TRBJ2-7; D gene uncertain. Per the germline V gene, CDR1 is MNHNS and CDR2 is SASEGT. The V and J ends lost 6 bases and 1 base respectively, with 7 bases between them. There are 12 residues in the CDR3. The CDR3 coding sequence is TGTGCCAGCAGCGGGTTGTCCTACGAGCAGTACTTC. It encodes CASSGLSYEQYF.

This chain links TRBV6-1 with TRBJ2-2, with D uncertain. The germline V gene encodes CDR1 MNHNS and CDR2 SASEGT. This CDR3 region has 14 residues. V was cut by 7 bases and J by 0 bases, with 9 bases left in between. The chain's CDR3 is CASKREPNTGELFF. The CDR3 DNA reads TGTGCCAGCAAGCGTGAGCCGAACACCGGGGAGCTGTTTTTT.

The chain links TRBV7-6 to TRBJ2-7; perhaps TRBD2 as D (6 bases). The CDR3 runs to 16 residues. Germline V gene sequence: CDR1 SGHVS, CDR2 FNYEAQ. Trimming took 0 bases from V and 0 from J, leaving 12 bases between them. The CDR3 sequence is CASSLAGAGISYEQYF. In nucleotides, the CDR3 is TGTGCCAGCAGCTTAGCGGGCGCGGGGATCTCCTACGAGCAGTACTTC.

Here the CDR3 reads CASSVRGVPPPPYEQYF. Written as DNA, the CDR3 is TGCGCCAGCAGCGTAAGAGGGGTACCTCCCCCCCCGTACGAGCAGTACTTC. V gene TRBV5-1 combines with J gene TRBJ2-7; D may correspond to TRBD1 or TRBD2 (5 bases each). Between the trimmed V and J ends, which lost 4 bases and 4 bases, there was a span of 24 bases. This CDR3 has 17 residues. CDR1 and CDR2 from the germline V gene are SGHRS and YFSETQ. Together with reference TRBV5-1 and TRBJ2-7, the CDR3 gives the full variable domain: KAGVTQTPRYLIKTRGQQVTLSCSPISGHRSVSWYQQTPGQGLQFLFEYFSETQRNKGNFPGRFSGRQFSNSRSEMNVSTLELGDSALYLCASSVRGVPPPPYEQYFGPGTRLTVT.